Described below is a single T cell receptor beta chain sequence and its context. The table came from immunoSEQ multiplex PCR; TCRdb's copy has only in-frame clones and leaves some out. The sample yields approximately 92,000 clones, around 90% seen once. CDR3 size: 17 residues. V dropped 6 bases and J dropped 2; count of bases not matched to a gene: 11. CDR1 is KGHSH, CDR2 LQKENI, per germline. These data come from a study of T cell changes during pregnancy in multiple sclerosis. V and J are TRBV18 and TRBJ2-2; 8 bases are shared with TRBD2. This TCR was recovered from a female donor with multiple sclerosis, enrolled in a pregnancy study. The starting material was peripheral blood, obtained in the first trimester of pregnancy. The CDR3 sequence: CASSPRSGGANTGELFF. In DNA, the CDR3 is TGTGCCAGCTCCCCTCGGTCCGGGGGGGCCAACACCGGGGAGCTGTTTTTT.